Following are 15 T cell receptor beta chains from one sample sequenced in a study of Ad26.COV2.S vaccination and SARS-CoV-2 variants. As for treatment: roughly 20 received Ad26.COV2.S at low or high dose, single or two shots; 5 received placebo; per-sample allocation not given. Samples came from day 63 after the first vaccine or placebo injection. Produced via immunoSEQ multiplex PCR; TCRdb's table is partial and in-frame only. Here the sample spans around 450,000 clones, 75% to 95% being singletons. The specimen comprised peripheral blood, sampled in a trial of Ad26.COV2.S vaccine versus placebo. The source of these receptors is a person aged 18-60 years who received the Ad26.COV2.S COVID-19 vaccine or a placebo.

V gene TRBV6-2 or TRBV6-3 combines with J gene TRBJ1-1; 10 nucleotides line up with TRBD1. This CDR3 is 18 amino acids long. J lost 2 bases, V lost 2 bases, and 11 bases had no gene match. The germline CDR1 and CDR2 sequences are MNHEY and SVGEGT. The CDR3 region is CASSYHDRGPTFNTEAFF. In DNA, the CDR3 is TGTGCCAGCAGTTACCACGACAGGGGGCCTACTTTTAACACTGAAGCTTTCTTT.

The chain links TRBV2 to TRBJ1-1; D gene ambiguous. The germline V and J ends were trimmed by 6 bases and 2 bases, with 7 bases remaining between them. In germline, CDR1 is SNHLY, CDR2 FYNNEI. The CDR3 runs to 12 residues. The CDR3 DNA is TGTGCCAGCAGCCTAATAAACACTGAAGCTTTCTTT. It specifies CASSLINTEAFF.

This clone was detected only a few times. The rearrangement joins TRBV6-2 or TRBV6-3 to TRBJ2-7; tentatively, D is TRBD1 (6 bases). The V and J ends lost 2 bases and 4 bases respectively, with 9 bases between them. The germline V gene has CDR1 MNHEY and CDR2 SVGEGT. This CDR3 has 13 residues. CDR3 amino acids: CASSYLGAYEQYF. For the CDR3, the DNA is TGTGCCAGCAGTTACCTGGGGGCTTACGAGCAGTACTTC.

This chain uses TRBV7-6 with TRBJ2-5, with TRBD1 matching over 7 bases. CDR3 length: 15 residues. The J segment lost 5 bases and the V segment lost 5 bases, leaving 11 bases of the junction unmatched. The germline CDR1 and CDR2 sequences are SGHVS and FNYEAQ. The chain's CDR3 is CASSPRTGEGETQYF. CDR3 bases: TGTGCCAGCAGCCCCCGGACAGGAGAGGGGGAGACCCAGTACTTC.

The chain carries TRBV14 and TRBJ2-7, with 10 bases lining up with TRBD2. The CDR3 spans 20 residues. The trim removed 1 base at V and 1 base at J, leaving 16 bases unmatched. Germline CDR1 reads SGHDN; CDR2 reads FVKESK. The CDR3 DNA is TGTGCCAGCAGCCAAGCGGCATACTCCAGCGGGAGGGCCTTTTCCTACGAGCAGTACTTC. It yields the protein CASSQAAYSSGRAFSYEQYF. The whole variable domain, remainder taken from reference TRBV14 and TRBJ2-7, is EAGVTQFPSHSVIEKGQTVTLRCDPISGHDNLYWYRRVMGKEIKFLLHFVKESKQDESGMPNNRFLAERTGGTYSTLKVQPAELEDSGVYFCASSQAAYSSGRAFSYEQYFGPGTRLTVT.

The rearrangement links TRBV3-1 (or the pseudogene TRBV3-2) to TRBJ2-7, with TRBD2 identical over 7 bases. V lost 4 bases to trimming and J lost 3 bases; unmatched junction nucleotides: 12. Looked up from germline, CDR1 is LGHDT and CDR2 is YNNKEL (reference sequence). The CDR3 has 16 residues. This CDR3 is CASSPGWAAGSYEQYF. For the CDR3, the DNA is TGTGCCAGCAGCCCAGGGTGGGCAGCGGGGAGCTACGAGCAGTACTTC.

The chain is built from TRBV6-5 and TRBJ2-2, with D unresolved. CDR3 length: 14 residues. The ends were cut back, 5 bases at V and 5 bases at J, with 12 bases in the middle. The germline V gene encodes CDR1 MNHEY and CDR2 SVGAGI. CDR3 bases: TGTGCCAGCAGTCCTAAGACCGCTACCGGGGAGCTGTTTTTT. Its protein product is CASSPKTATGELFF.

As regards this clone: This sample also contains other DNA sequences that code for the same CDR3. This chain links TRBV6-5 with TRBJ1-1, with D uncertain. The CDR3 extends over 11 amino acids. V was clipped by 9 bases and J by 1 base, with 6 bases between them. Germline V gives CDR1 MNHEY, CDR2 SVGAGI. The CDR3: CASSPNTEAFF. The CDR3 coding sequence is TGTGCCAGTTCTCCGAACACTGAAGCTTTCTTT.

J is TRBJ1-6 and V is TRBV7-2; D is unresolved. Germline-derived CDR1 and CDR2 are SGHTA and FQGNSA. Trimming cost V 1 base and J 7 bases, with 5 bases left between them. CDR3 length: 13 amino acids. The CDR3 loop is CASSLVGNSPLHF. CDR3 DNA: TGTGCCAGCAGCTTAGTGGGCAATTCACCCCTCCACTTT.

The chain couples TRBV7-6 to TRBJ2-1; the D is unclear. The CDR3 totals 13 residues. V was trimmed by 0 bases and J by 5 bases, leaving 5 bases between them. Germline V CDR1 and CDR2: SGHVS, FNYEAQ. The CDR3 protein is CASSLARNNEQFF. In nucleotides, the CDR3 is TGTGCCAGCAGCTTAGCGAGAAACAATGAGCAGTTCTTC.

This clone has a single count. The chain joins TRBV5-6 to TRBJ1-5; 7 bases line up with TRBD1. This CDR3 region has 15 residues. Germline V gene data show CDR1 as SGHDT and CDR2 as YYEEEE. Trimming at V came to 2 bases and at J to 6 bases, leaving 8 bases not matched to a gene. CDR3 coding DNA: TGTGCCAGCAGCTTTCGGACGGCAGGGGGTCAGCCCCAGCATTTT. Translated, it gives CASSFRTAGGQPQHF.

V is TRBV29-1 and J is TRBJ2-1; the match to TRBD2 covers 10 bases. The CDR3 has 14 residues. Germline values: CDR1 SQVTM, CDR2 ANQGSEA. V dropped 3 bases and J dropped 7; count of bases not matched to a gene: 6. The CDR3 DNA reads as TGCAGCGTTGAGGGGGGACTAGCGCTAAATGAGCAGTTCTTC. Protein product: CSVEGGLALNEQFF.

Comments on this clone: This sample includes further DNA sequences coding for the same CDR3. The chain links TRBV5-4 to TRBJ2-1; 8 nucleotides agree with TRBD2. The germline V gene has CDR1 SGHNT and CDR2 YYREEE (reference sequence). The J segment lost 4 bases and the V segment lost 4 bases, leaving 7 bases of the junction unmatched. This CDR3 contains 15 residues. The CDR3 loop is CASSLGLADYNEQFF. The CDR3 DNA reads TGTGCCAGCAGCCTAGGACTAGCAGATTACAATGAGCAGTTCTTC.

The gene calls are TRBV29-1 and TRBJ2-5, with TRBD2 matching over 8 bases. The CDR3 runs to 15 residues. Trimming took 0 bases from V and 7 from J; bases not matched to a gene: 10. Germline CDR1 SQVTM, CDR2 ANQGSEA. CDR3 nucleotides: TGCAGCGTTGAAGAACTGGCCGGGGGGGCAGTGACCCAGTACTTC. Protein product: CSVEELAGGAVTQYF.

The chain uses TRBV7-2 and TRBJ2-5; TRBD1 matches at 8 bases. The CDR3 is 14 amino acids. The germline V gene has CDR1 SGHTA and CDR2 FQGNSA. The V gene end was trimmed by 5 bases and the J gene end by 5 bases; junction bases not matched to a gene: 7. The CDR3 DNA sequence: TGTGCCAGCAGCGCATCAGGGGGCCGGGAGACCCAGTACTTC. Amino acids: CASSASGGRETQYF.